Below, 27 T cell receptor beta chains from the same sample are listed, as sequenced in a study of human T cells and chemical hapten exposure. As for time point: patch test 1, 2 weeks after DPC sensitization. Regarding treatment: therapeutic diphenylcyclopropenone sensitization with weekly scalp DPC. TCRdb reanalysed the RACE reads using MiXCR and keeps one entry per CDR3 protein. The sample contains about 100,000 distinct CDR3 sequences, 11% of which appear only once. The material sequenced was whole blood, taken in connection with sensitization to the hapten diphenylcyclopropenone (DPC). The receptors shown here come from a middle-aged woman with alopecia areata. Some clones in this sample may be carry-over from other donors' samples.

This clonotype appeared a few times. V usage is TRBV18 and J usage is TRBJ2-2; D not certain. V was clipped by 2 bases and J by 0 bases, with 4 bases between them. Germline lookup yields CDR1 KGHSH and CDR2 LQKENI. The CDR3 loop spans 14 amino acids. CDR3: CASSPWANTGELFF. Here the CDR3 DNA reads TGTGCCAGCTCACCATGGGCGAACACCGGGGAGCTGTTTTTT.

The genes are TRBV11-2 and TRBJ2-7; 7 nucleotides match TRBD1. This CDR3 is built from 16 residues. Germline V gene sequence: CDR1 SGHAT, CDR2 FQNNGV. Germline trimming cut 5 bases from V and 6 bases from J; bases unmatched to any gene: 16. In nucleotides, the CDR3 is TGTGCCAGCAGCCCCAAAGCTATTGGACAGGCGGCCGAGCAGTACTTC. Translation gives CASSPKAIGQAAEQYF.

The chain is built from TRBV3-2 and TRBJ2-1. TRBV3-2 represents a pseudogene. CDR3 length: 12 amino acids. The CDR3 loop reads CASSQDNSEQFF. The DNA of the CDR3 is TGTGCCAGCAGCCAAGATAATAGTGAGCAGTTCTTC.

The chain is built from TRBV4-2 and TRBJ1-5, with D hard to call. Germline-derived CDR1 and CDR2 are LGHNA and YNFKEQ. The V end was cut by 4 bases, the J end by 2 bases, with 9 bases between. There are 14 residues in the CDR3. CDR3 sequence: CASSPPGRNQPQHF. The CDR3 DNA is TGTGCCAGCAGCCCCCCAGGACGCAATCAGCCCCAGCATTTT.

This clonotype showed up just a few times. The rearrangement links TRBV27 to TRBJ2-1, with D hard to call. V shed 2 bases and J shed 9 bases, with 8 bases lying between them. This CDR3 contains 12 residues. The germline V gene has CDR1 MNHEY and CDR2 SMNVEV (reference sequence). CDR3 coding DNA: TGTGCCAGCAGTTTAAGGAGAGGTGAGCAGTTCTTC. Amino acid sequence: CASSLRRGEQFF.

Many counts were recorded for this clonotype. The rearrangement uses TRBV2 and TRBJ1-6; D ambiguous. Looked up from germline, CDR1 is SNHLY and CDR2 is FYNNEI. The CDR3 has 13 amino acids. The V end lost 3 bases, the J end lost 7 bases, and 7 bases lay between the germline ends. The CDR3 region has the DNA TGTGCCAGCAGTGAGGTGGGGAATTCACCCCTCCACTTT. It encodes CASSEVGNSPLHF.

On this clonotype: One end of the junction fails to match germline, which may point to a read error. The rearrangement uses TRBV7-6 and TRBJ2-1; TRBD2 matches at 7 bases. The CDR3 sequence is 17 residues long. CDR1 and CDR2 (germline): SGHVS, FNYEAQ. The CDR3 spells CVSSPPGLLGGNNEQFF. The CDR3 DNA sequence: TGTGTCAGCAGCCCCCCGGGACTACTAGGAGGGAACAATGAGCAGTTCTTC.

This clonotype appeared a few times. The genes are TRBV6-2 or TRBV6-3 and TRBJ1-2; D gene unclear. This CDR3 has 12 residues. From germline, CDR1 is MNHEY and CDR2 SVGEGT. Trimming shortened V by 2 bases and J by 6 bases, and 7 bases separated the two germline ends. CDR3 sequence: CASSYPPHGYTF. The CDR3 nucleotides are TGTGCCAGCAGTTACCCCCCCCATGGCTACACCTTC.

The sample holds many counts of this clonotype. The CDR3 is CASSLGVGQETQYF. DNA for the CDR3: TGTGCCAGCAGCTTAGGAGTTGGGCAAGAGACCCAGTACTTC. This sequence joins TRBV11-3 and TRBJ2-5; D unresolved. The germline CDR1 and CDR2 sequences are SGHNT and YENEEA. The CDR3 covers 14 residues. V was trimmed by 1 base and J by 2 bases, leaving 8 bases between them.

Many counts were recorded for this clonotype. This sequence joins TRBV14 and TRBJ1-2; no clear D. Germline lookup yields CDR1 SGHDN and CDR2 FVKESK. This CDR3 spans 16 amino acids. The V end lost 0 bases, the J end lost 4 bases, and 15 bases lay between the germline ends. The CDR3 is CASSQDLGQAAYGYTF. The CDR3 DNA reads TGTGCCAGCAGCCAAGATCTGGGCCAGGCTGCCTATGGCTACACCTTC.

In the case of this clonotype: A junction boundary mismatches the germline segment, possibly from a read error. The chain joins TRBV3-1 to TRBJ2-3, with 8 bases matching TRBD2. The CDR3 covers 15 residues. CDR1 is LGHDT, CDR2 YNNKEL, per germline (reference sequence). The CDR3 coding sequence is TGTGTCAGCAGCCAAGCGGCGGGGGGCCAGGATACGCAGTATTTT. This gives the protein CVSSQAAGGQDTQYF.

This clonotype occurred a few times. This sequence joins TRBV28 and TRBJ1-1, with 9 bases matching TRBD1. The CDR3 is 14 amino acids. Germline CDR1 MDHEN, CDR2 SYDVKM. J was trimmed by 5 bases and V by 7 bases; bases with no gene match: 8. Here the CDR3 reads CASTHGTGLTEAFF. CDR3 in DNA: TGTGCCAGCACACACGGGACAGGGTTAACTGAAGCTTTCTTT.

This clonotype appeared many times. This chain uses TRBV27 with TRBJ1-5; 10 bases fit TRBD1. CDR1 MNHEY and CDR2 SMNVEV come from the germline V gene (reference sequence). V was pared by 9 bases and J by 7 bases, with 6 bases of the junction left unmatched. There are 13 residues in the CDR3. In DNA form, the CDR3 reads TGTGCCAGTAGACAGGGGGCTGGACAGCCCCAGCATTTT. The encoded protein is CASRQGAGQPQHF.

This clonotype was found a few times. The V gene is TRBV4-1, the J gene TRBJ2-1; D uncertain. The germline V gene has CDR1 MGHRA and CDR2 YSYEKL. This CDR3 is built from 14 residues. V lost 0 bases and J 4 bases, leaving 7 bases between the germline ends. The CDR3 DNA sequence: TGCGCCAGCAGCCAAGAATCGCCTTACAATGAGCAGTTCTTC. Protein sequence: CASSQESPYNEQFF.

The chain joins TRBV19 to TRBJ2-2, with D unclear. V shed 5 bases and J shed 6 bases, with 13 bases lying between them. Germline V lookup: CDR1 LNHDA, CDR2 SQIVND (reference sequence). This CDR3 spans 14 amino acids. In nucleotides, the CDR3 is TGTGCCAGTAGTCCGATTAACCGGGCCGGGGAGCTGTTTTTT. Its translation is CASSPINRAGELFF.

This clonotype was seen ten or more times. CDR3 sequence (DNA): TGTGCCAGCAGTCCCTCGACGTGGGAGACCCAGTACTTC. It is translated as CASSPSTWETQYF. V is TRBV6-5 and J is TRBJ2-5; D not certain. Germline V gene sequence: CDR1 MNHEY, CDR2 SVGAGI. The CDR3 extends over 13 amino acids. The V end was cut by 5 bases, the J end by 5 bases, with 12 bases between.

The rearrangement uses TRBV12-3 or TRBV12-4 and TRBJ2-1, with 8 bases fitting TRBD1. Trimming at V came to 5 bases and at J to 2 bases, leaving 5 bases not matched to a gene. The CDR3 is 15 residues long. The CDR3: CASSPGQGAYNEQFF. The CDR3 region has the DNA TGTGCCAGCAGTCCCGGACAGGGCGCCTACAATGAGCAGTTCTTC.

This sequence joins TRBV29-1 and TRBJ2-5, with a tentative D call TRBD1 (6 bases). Germline V CDR1 and CDR2: SQVTM, ANQGSEA. This CDR3 is built from 13 residues. V was clipped by 1 base and J by 5 bases, with 11 bases between them. The chain's CDR3 is CSVEVGGRETQYF. CDR3 bases: TGCAGCGTTGAAGTAGGGGGTAGGGAGACCCAGTACTTC.

This clonotype was seen a few times. V is TRBV27 and J is TRBJ2-6; D gene uncertain. The CDR3 totals 13 residues. The ends were cut back, 6 bases at V and 2 bases at J, with 5 bases in the middle. Germline loops: CDR1 MNHEY, CDR2 SMNVEV (reference sequence). In DNA form, the CDR3 reads TGTGCCAGCAGCATAACTGGGGCCAACGTCCTGACTTTC. This codes for CASSITGANVLTF.

Many counts were recorded for this clonotype. The V and J genes are TRBV19 and TRBJ1-2; D is unclear. V gave up 6 bases and J gave up 5 bases, with 4 bases separating them. Germline-derived CDR1 and CDR2 are LNHDA and SQIVND (reference sequence). This CDR3 is built from 10 residues. The CDR3 loop is CASSLYGYTF. In DNA form, the CDR3 reads TGTGCCAGTAGCTTGTATGGCTACACCTTC.

This clonotype showed up just a few times. CDR3 loop: CASSLSGGELFF. The CDR3 DNA reads as TGTGCCAGCAGTTTATCGGGCGGGGAGCTGTTTTTT. J is TRBJ2-2 and V is TRBV12-3 or TRBV12-4; D not resolved. Between the trimmed V and J ends, which lost 2 bases and 7 bases, there was a span of 5 bases. The CDR3 loop spans 12 amino acids.

The J gene is TRBJ2-7, the V gene TRBV20-1; 15 bases fit TRBD2. The CDR3 has 15 amino acids. Germline V gives CDR1 DFQATT, CDR2 SNEGSKA (reference sequence). J was trimmed by 6 bases and V by 6 bases; bases with no gene match: 9. The CDR3 loop reads CSAGPGTSGRPEQYF. As DNA, the CDR3 is TGCAGTGCCGGGCCCGGGACTAGCGGGAGGCCCGAGCAGTACTTC.

This clonotype was seen a few times. The chain has TRBV7-2 and TRBJ2-5; D possibly corresponds to TRBD1 (6 bases). V dropped 2 bases and J dropped 1 base, with 11 bases sitting between them. CDR1 is SGHTA, CDR2 FQGNSA, per germline. The CDR3 length is 15 residues. The DNA of the CDR3 is TGTGCCAGCAGCTTAATTTGGGGGCCCCAAGAGACCCAGTACTTC. Amino acid sequence: CASSLIWGPQETQYF.

This clonotype was counted a few times. This sequence joins TRBV7-2 and TRBJ2-2; D may be TRBD2 (7 bases). From germline, CDR1 is SGHTA and CDR2 FQGNSA. The CDR3 runs to 17 residues. V lost 5 bases and J lost 3, with 19 bases in between. CDR3 coding DNA: TGTGCCAGCAGCCCTATGATTGGGGGGGCCCACACCGGGGAGCTGTTTTTT. Translated: CASSPMIGGAHTGELFF.

This clonotype has only a few counts. The V call is TRBV18, the J call TRBJ2-7; D uncertain. This CDR3 is built from 12 residues. Trimming removed 3 bases from V and 4 bases from J, with 7 bases in between. The germline V gene has CDR1 KGHSH and CDR2 LQKENI. CDR3 in DNA: TGTGCCAGCTCACCTACAGAATACGAGCAGTACTTC. This codes for CASSPTEYEQYF.

This clonotype was found many times. The chain is built from TRBV29-1 and TRBJ1-2; D gene ambiguous. Germline CDR1 is SQVTM and CDR2 is ANQGSEA. V gave up 5 bases and J gave up 5 bases, with 9 bases separating them. CDR3 length: 11 amino acids. In DNA, the CDR3 is TGCAGCGTTAGTTTAGCGTATGGCTACACCTTC. This sequence encodes CSVSLAYGYTF.

This clonotype was counted many times. The V gene is TRBV7-2, the J gene TRBJ2-7; D may be TRBD2 (5 bases). Germline V lookup: CDR1 SGHTA, CDR2 FQGNSA. This CDR3 region has 12 residues. Trimming took off 3 bases at V and 5 bases at J, with 8 bases between the two ends. In DNA form, the CDR3 reads TGTGCCAGCAGCTTTGCGGGCCACGAGCAGTACTTC. It encodes CASSFAGHEQYF.